This TCR beta chain was captured by sequencing in a study of blood T cell repertoires in COVID-19. Study-wide context: Acute-phase and convalescent COVID-19 samples originated in the United States, Italy and Spain.

V lost 8 bases to trimming and J lost 8 bases; unmatched junction nucleotides: 4. The V gene's germline CDR1 is SQVTM and CDR2 ANQGSEA. The CDR3 is 12 amino acids. Measured with immunoSEQ multiplex PCR; TCRdb has only the in-frame clones, and not every one. In the table there are about 310,000 clones, about nine tenths of which are singletons. This clonotype was sampled from a man aged 18-30 years with active or convalescent COVID-19. What was sequenced was peripheral blood. The chain combines TRBV29-1 with TRBJ2-3; 13 bases are shared with TRBD2. CDR3 residues: CSPLAGGGTQYF. CDR3 bases: TGCAGCCCACTAGCGGGAGGGGGTACGCAGTATTTT.